The next 32 T cell receptor beta chains were all read from a single sample in a study of T-cell reconstitution after alpha-beta-depleted transplantation in children. A library of TCRbeta sequences, prepared with unique molecular identifiers, was generated. One entry per CDR3 protein, called by TCRdb with MiXCR from the PCR reads. The sample has around 700,000 distinct CDR3 sequences, around 13% seen once; the top ten hold about 0.79%. The source was PBMCs, collected before TCRalphabeta/CD19-depleted stem cell transplant. The source is a girl aged 2-10 years with congenital amegakaryocytic thrombocytopenia, due to receive a stem cell transplant.

V and J are TRBV5-1 and TRBJ2-3; 7 bases align to TRBD2. The V gene end was trimmed by 7 bases and the J gene end by 1 base; junction bases not matched to a gene: 15. Looked up from germline, CDR1 is SGHRS and CDR2 is YFSETQ. The CDR3 has 17 residues. CDR3 amino acids: CASLPGKDTSGTDTQYF. CDR3 bases: TGCGCCAGCCTGCCGGGGAAAGACACTAGCGGCACAGATACGCAGTATTTT.

In its sample, this clonotype was seen many times. The gene calls are TRBV12-3 or TRBV12-4 and TRBJ2-7, with D hard to call. V was clipped by 4 bases and J by 6 bases, with 19 bases between them. This CDR3 is built from 15 residues. The CDR3 nucleotides read TGTGCCAGCAGTTCCCATCCCCCTCTCGTATCCGAGCAGTACTTC. Translation: CASSSHPPLVSEQYF.

There are many counts of this clonotype. The CDR3 loop reads CASSLAPDRVVEQFF. The CDR3 DNA reads as TGCGCCAGCAGCTTGGCCCCGGACAGGGTAGTCGAGCAGTTCTTC. The chain recombines TRBV5-1 with TRBJ2-1; 8 nucleotides agree with TRBD1. The V gene end was trimmed by 0 bases and the J gene end by 10 bases; junction bases not matched to a gene: 9. Germline assignment: CDR1 SGHRS and CDR2 YFSETQ. This CDR3 is built from 15 residues.

The chain uses TRBV4-1 and TRBJ2-3; weak D call: TRBD2 (7 bases). V was cut by 3 bases and J by 4 bases, with 17 bases left in between. Germline CDR1 reads MGHRA; CDR2 reads YSYEKL. The CDR3 totals 16 residues. CDR3 DNA sequence: TGCGCCAGCAGCCAGCTCTTGGGGGGGGCGGCAGATACGCAGTATTTT. Protein: CASSQLLGGAADTQYF.

This clonotype was seen repeatedly, ten times or more. The chain couples TRBV5-1 to TRBJ2-1; 8 nucleotides line up with TRBD1. V gave up 7 bases and J gave up 3 bases; unmatched junction bases: 9. This CDR3 contains 15 residues. CDR1 and CDR2 (germline): SGHRS, YFSETQ. The CDR3 is CASALTGQDYNEQFF. CDR3 coding DNA: TGCGCCAGCGCCCTCACGGGACAGGACTACAATGAGCAGTTCTTC.

This clonotype has ten or more counts. The chain has TRBV10-1 and TRBJ2-7; TRBD1 agrees at 7 bases. J lost 3 bases, V lost 0 bases, and 5 bases had no gene match. The CDR3 is made up of 15 amino acids. CDR1 WNHNN and CDR2 SYGVQD come from the germline V gene (reference sequence). CDR3 amino acids: CASSESTGPFYEQYF. The CDR3, as DNA: TGCGCCAGCAGTGAGTCGACAGGGCCGTTCTACGAGCAGTACTTC.

The gene calls are TRBV5-1 and TRBJ2-7, with TRBD2 matching 8 bases. Germline CDR1 and CDR2: SGHRS and YFSETQ. The J segment lost 1 base and the V segment lost 2 bases, leaving 5 bases of the junction unmatched. The CDR3 sequence is 15 residues long. The CDR3 here is CASSFSREASYEQYF. The CDR3 nucleotides are TGCGCCAGCAGCTTCTCGCGGGAGGCTTCCTACGAGCAGTACTTC. The full variable domain, in which reference TRBV5-1 and TRBJ2-7 provide the parts outside the CDR3, is KAGVTQTPRYLIKTRGQQVTLSCSPISGHRSVSWYQQTPGQGLQFLFEYFSETQRNKGNFPGRFSGRQFSNSRSEMNVSTLELGDSALYLCASSFSREASYEQYFGPGTRLTVT.

The J gene is TRBJ2-3, the V gene TRBV3-1; 9 bases align to TRBD2. The J segment lost 0 bases and the V segment lost 4 bases, leaving 5 bases of the junction unmatched. The CDR3 is 16 amino acids. Looked up from germline, CDR1 is LGHDT and CDR2 is YNNKEL (reference sequence). The CDR3: CASSPRLAVSTDTQYF. CDR3 bases: TGTGCCAGCAGCCCGCGACTAGCGGTGAGCACAGATACGCAGTATTTT.

The chain joins TRBV30 to TRBJ1-2, with D possibly being TRBD1 (5 bases). CDR1 is GTSNPN, CDR2 SVGIG, per germline (reference sequence). Trimming pared 5 bases from V and 6 bases from J, leaving 16 bases between. The CDR3 length is 13 residues. CDR3 in DNA: TGTGCCTGGGCCCAGCACGGAGGGGATGGCTACACCTTC. Residues: CAWAQHGGDGYTF. Full variable domain (missing parts from reference TRBV30 and TRBJ1-2): SQTIHQWPATLVQPVGSPLSLECTVEGTSNPNLYWYRQAAGRGLQLLFYSVGIGQISSEVPQNLSASRPQDRQFILSSKKLLLSDSGFYLCAWAQHGGDGYTFGSGTRLTVV.

This clonotype was detected a few times. The V gene is TRBV12-3 or TRBV12-4, the J gene TRBJ2-3; 7 bases are shared with TRBD1. This CDR3 comprises 16 residues. J was trimmed by 0 bases and V by 6 bases; bases with no gene match: 9. CDR3 coding DNA: TGTGCCAGCAGGACGACTCCGGGACAGAGCACAGATACGCAGTATTTT. Translating it yields CASRTTPGQSTDTQYF.

V gene TRBV4-1 combines with J gene TRBJ1-1; D unclear. This CDR3 has 14 residues. Trimming removed 3 bases at V and 0 bases at J, with 8 bases between. Per the germline V gene, CDR1 is MGHRA and CDR2 is YSYEKL. CDR3 sequence reads: CASSQPRMNTEAFF. The CDR3 DNA reads TGCGCCAGCAGCCAGCCCCGCATGAACACTGAAGCTTTCTTT.

This clonotype occurred a few times. The chain combines TRBV12-3 or TRBV12-4 with TRBJ2-1; the D is unclear. The CDR3 is 19 amino acids. V was trimmed by 5 bases and J by 7 bases, leaving 30 bases between them. CDR3 coding DNA: TGTGCCAGCAGTAAGCCCCCTGAGTTTTCTATAGGGCTTCATAATGAGCAGTTCTTC. Translating it yields CASSKPPEFSIGLHNEQFF.

This clonotype was observed a handful of times. The chain links TRBV27 to TRBJ2-3; D might be TRBD1 (6 bases). The V gene's germline CDR1 is MNHEY and CDR2 SMNVEV (reference sequence). Deletions cut 3 bases from V and 3 bases from J, with 10 bases between. This CDR3 is built from 14 residues. For the CDR3, the DNA is TGTGCCAGCAGTTTCTTCAGGGGAACAGATACGCAGTATTTT. Translated: CASSFFRGTDTQYF.

This clonotype was recorded a few times. The chain joins TRBV7-9 to TRBJ2-1; D may be TRBD2 (6 bases). Germline V gene sequence: CDR1 SEHNR, CDR2 FQNEAQ (reference sequence). Trimming shortened V by 1 base and J by 2 bases, and 12 bases separated the two germline ends. The CDR3 has 16 residues. DNA for the CDR3: TGTGCCAGCAGCTTAGGGGAGGTCCCTCCCTACAATGAGCAGTTCTTC. Translation: CASSLGEVPPYNEQFF.

This clonotype was detected ten times or more. The rearrangement joins TRBV10-1 to TRBJ2-1, with 11 positions matching TRBD2. Trimming at V came to 3 bases and at J to 4 bases, leaving 2 bases not matched to a gene. CDR1 WNHNN and CDR2 SYGVQD come from the germline V gene (reference sequence). This CDR3 is built from 15 residues. The CDR3 protein is CASSERLAGYNEQFF. Here the CDR3 DNA reads TGCGCCAGCAGTGAAAGACTAGCGGGGTACAATGAGCAGTTCTTC.

This clonotype was seen only a few times. V gene TRBV29-1 combines with J gene TRBJ1-2, with TRBD1 identical over 8 bases. J was trimmed by 7 bases and V by 4 bases; bases with no gene match: 11. The CDR3 covers 14 residues. The germline V gene encodes CDR1 SQVTM and CDR2 ANQGSEA. The CDR3: CSVARQGPSGGYTF. The CDR3 DNA is TGCAGCGTTGCGAGACAGGGGCCTTCGGGTGGCTACACCTTC.

This clonotype came up many times. CDR3 nucleotide sequence: TGCAGTGCTAGAGGAATAGCTGCAAGCACAGATACGCAGTATTTT. Translated, it gives CSARGIAASTDTQYF. The rearrangement links TRBV20-1 to TRBJ2-3; D uncertain. V lost 1 base to trimming and J lost 0 bases, with 11 bases between them. The CDR3 is 15 residues long. The germline gives CDR1 DFQATT, CDR2 SNEGSKA (reference sequence).

This clonotype was detected only a few times. The chain couples TRBV15 to TRBJ2-7; 10 bases map to TRBD2. Germline assignment: CDR1 LNHNV and CDR2 YYDKDF (reference sequence). V dropped 5 bases and J dropped 2; count of bases not matched to a gene: 15. This CDR3 contains 18 residues. CDR3 sequence reads: CATSYSGTSESPAYEQYF. The CDR3 DNA sequence: TGTGCCACCAGCTATAGCGGGACTAGCGAAAGCCCAGCCTACGAGCAGTACTTC.

This clonotype was picked up many times. CDR3 protein: CASSPMTNTGELFF. The DNA of the CDR3 is TGTGCCAGCTCACCCATGACGAACACCGGGGAGCTGTTTTTT. The chain recombines TRBV18 with TRBJ2-2; D is undetermined. CDR1 is KGHSH and CDR2 is LQKENI in the germline V gene. The CDR3 sequence is 14 residues long. V was trimmed by 3 bases and J by 0 bases, leaving 5 bases between them.

This clonotype was observed many times. CDR3 residues: CASSLRGGTDTQYF. In DNA, the CDR3 is TGCGCCAGCAGCTTGAGGGGGGGCACAGATACGCAGTATTTT. V and J are TRBV5-1 and TRBJ2-3, with D possibly being TRBD1 or TRBD2 (6 bases each). Trimming cost V 1 base and J 1 base, with 7 bases left between them. Per germline, CDR1 SGHRS and CDR2 YFSETQ. The CDR3 extends over 14 amino acids.

In its sample, this clonotype was seen many times. V usage is TRBV3-1 and J usage is TRBJ2-2; weak D call: TRBD2 (6 bases). The CDR3 consists of 15 residues. Per germline, CDR1 LGHDT and CDR2 YNNKEL (reference sequence). The V and J ends lost 4 bases and 4 bases respectively, with 13 bases between them. CDR3 amino acids: CASSLLADFTGELFF. The CDR3 DNA reads as TGTGCCAGCAGCCTGTTAGCGGATTTCACCGGGGAGCTGTTTTTT.

The chain links TRBV27 to TRBJ1-6, with a possible D match to TRBD1 (5 bases). Germline CDR1 and CDR2: MNHEY and SMNVEV (reference sequence). The V end was cut by 4 bases, the J end by 5 bases, with 18 bases between. This CDR3 is built from 17 residues. CDR3 loop: CASSSPLVGGDNSPLHF. CDR3 nucleotides: TGTGCCAGCAGTTCCCCGCTAGTGGGAGGGGATAATTCACCCCTCCACTTT.

This clonotype has at least ten counts. The chain employs TRBV20-1 and TRBJ2-2; D might be TRBD2 (6 bases). The CDR3 runs 14 residues. Germline loops: CDR1 DFQATT, CDR2 SNEGSKA (reference sequence). V gave up 7 bases and J gave up 1 base, with 13 bases separating them. The CDR3: CSVQLGGNTGELFF. The DNA for the CDR3 is TGCAGTGTTCAGCTGGGGGGGAACACCGGGGAGCTGTTTTTT.

In this sample, this clonotype turned up many times. The gene calls are TRBV29-1 and TRBJ2-1, with 7 bases identical to TRBD2. CDR1 and CDR2 (germline): SQVTM, ANQGSEA. V dropped 6 bases and J dropped 8; count of bases not matched to a gene: 13. There are 14 residues in the CDR3. Written as DNA, the CDR3 is TGCAGCGTGCCTCAGTGGGAGGGCCCCGATGAGCAGTTCTTC. Amino acid sequence: CSVPQWEGPDEQFF.

This clonotype was found a few times. The chain couples TRBV10-3 to TRBJ2-7; 7 bases line up with TRBD2. From germline, CDR1 is ENHRY and CDR2 SYGVKD. The CDR3 runs 14 residues. J lost 5 bases, V lost 10 bases, and 14 bases had no gene match. CDR3 coding DNA: TGTGCCACAAAAAAGGAAGCGGGATCCCACGAGCAGTACTTC. It specifies CATKKEAGSHEQYF.

At least ten counts were recorded for this clonotype. The V call is TRBV29-1, the J call TRBJ2-1, with 9 positions matching TRBD2. Germline V gives CDR1 SQVTM, CDR2 ANQGSEA. CDR3 length equals 16 residues. Trimming at V came to 1 base and at J to 2 bases, leaving 6 bases not matched to a gene. CDR3 region: CSVEGVAGVTYNEQFF. CDR3 DNA: TGCAGCGTTGAAGGGGTAGCGGGAGTAACCTACAATGAGCAGTTCTTC.

This clonotype came up a few times. The gene calls are TRBV4-2 and TRBJ2-7; TRBD1 matches 9 bases. Germline values: CDR1 LGHNA, CDR2 YNFKEQ. There are 15 residues in the CDR3. Unmatched junction bases numbered 6, after V lost 4 bases and J lost 2 bases. CDR3 amino acids: CASSPRQGVTYEQYF. CDR3 sequence (DNA): TGTGCCAGCAGCCCCCGACAGGGGGTGACCTACGAGCAGTACTTC.

This clonotype was counted a few times. The rearrangement joins TRBV5-1 to TRBJ2-1; possible D gene TRBD2, 6 bases. CDR3 length: 18 residues. Germline V gives CDR1 SGHRS, CDR2 YFSETQ. Trimming pared 4 bases from V and 9 bases from J, leaving 29 bases between. The CDR3 reads CASSEFPPNDGRRREQFF. As DNA, the CDR3 is TGCGCCAGCAGCGAGTTCCCACCGAATGACGGGAGAAGACGTGAGCAGTTCTTC.

This clonotype was observed many times. The chain recombines TRBV20-1 with TRBJ2-7, with D possibly matching TRBD2 (5 bases). The V end was cut by 6 bases, the J end by 4 bases, with 19 bases between. Looked up from germline, CDR1 is DFQATT and CDR2 is SNEGSKA (reference sequence). The CDR3 covers 14 residues. The CDR3 sequence: CSAQPRTLLYEQYF. CDR3 sequence (DNA): TGCAGTGCCCAACCCCGGACTTTACTTTACGAGCAGTACTTC.

This clonotype was observed at least ten times. Written as DNA, the CDR3 is TGTGCCAGCAGGCTCTCGGTGGACGTGGTAGCGGGAGTTACCGGGGAGCTGTTTTTT. Its protein is CASRLSVDVVAGVTGELFF. The gene calls are TRBV6-4 and TRBJ2-2; 9 bases agree with TRBD2. The CDR3 sequence is 19 residues long. Germline assignment: CDR1 MRHNA and CDR2 SNTAGT. The V segment lost 6 bases and the J segment 5 bases; nucleotides outside the gene matches: 19.

This clonotype has just a few counts. This chain links TRBV29-1 with TRBJ1-1; D possibly corresponds to TRBD1 (6 bases). There are 14 residues in the CDR3. Trimming removed 4 bases at V and 4 bases at J, with 16 bases between. Germline CDR1 reads SQVTM; CDR2 reads ANQGSEA. The CDR3 DNA is TGCAGCGTTGGGGAAGGGGGATCGAGCACTGAAGCTTTCTTT. Encoded protein: CSVGEGGSSTEAFF.

This clonotype was observed at least ten times. The rearrangement links TRBV24-1 to TRBJ2-3, with a possible D match to TRBD2 (5 bases). The CDR3 runs 14 residues. From germline, CDR1 is KGHDR and CDR2 SFDVKD. Trimming pared 4 bases from V and 3 bases from J, leaving 10 bases between. CDR3 amino acids: CATSEEDWTDTQYF. Written as DNA, the CDR3 is TGTGCCACCAGTGAGGAGGACTGGACAGATACGCAGTATTTT.